This T cell receptor beta chain appears in the sequencing data of a study of blood T cell repertoires in COVID-19. Measured with immunoSEQ multiplex PCR; TCRdb has only the in-frame clones, and not every one. The sample lists about 170,000 clones; over 75% were seen once. CDR1 and CDR2 (germline): SEHNR, FQNEAQ (reference sequence). The CDR3 totals 14 residues. With V trimmed by 5 bases and J by 4 bases, 4 bases remained unmatched. The V call is TRBV7-9, the J call TRBJ2-4; 8 bases match TRBD1. The sequenced material came from peripheral blood. The sequence was collected from a man aged 80 or over with COVID-19, enrolled during active disease. The CDR3: CASSRTGNKNIQYF. CDR3 DNA: TGTGCCAGCAGCCGGACAGGGAATAAAAACATTCAGTACTTC. Using reference TRBV7-9 and TRBJ2-4 for the parts outside the CDR3, the full variable domain is DTGVSQNPRHKITKRGQNVTFRCDPISEHNRLYWYRQTLGQGPEFLTYFQNEAQLEKSRLLSDRFSAERPKGSFSTLEIQRTEQGDSAMYLCASSRTGNKNIQYFGAGTRLSVL.